This TCR beta chain is drawn from a study of T cell responses to AZD1222 COVID-19 vaccine. Repertoires were generated with immunoSEQ multiplex PCR, while TCRdb's copy carries only in-frame clones and drops some. The sample lists about 54,000 clones; less than 90% were seen once. V gave up 1 base and J gave up 2 bases; unmatched junction bases: 6. Germline values: CDR1 SGHKS, CDR2 YYEKEE (reference sequence). There are 17 residues in the CDR3. Sequenced material: peripheral blood, taken 28 days after the second AZD1222 dose. This clonotype originated in an adult who received the AZD1222 COVID-19 vaccine. The J gene is TRBJ2-6, the V gene TRBV5-5; TRBD1 agrees at 7 bases. CDR3 in DNA: TGTGCCAGCAGCTTGAGAACAGGGGTAGCTGGGGCCAACGTCCTGACTTTC. Its translation is CASSLRTGVAGANVLTF. Complete variable domain (other parts from reference TRBV5-5 and TRBJ2-6): DAGVTQSPTHLIKTRGQQVTLRCSPISGHKSVSWYQQVLGQGPQFIFQYYEKEERGRGNFPDRFSARQFPNYSSELNVNALLLGDSALYLCASSLRTGVAGANVLTFGAGSRLTVL.